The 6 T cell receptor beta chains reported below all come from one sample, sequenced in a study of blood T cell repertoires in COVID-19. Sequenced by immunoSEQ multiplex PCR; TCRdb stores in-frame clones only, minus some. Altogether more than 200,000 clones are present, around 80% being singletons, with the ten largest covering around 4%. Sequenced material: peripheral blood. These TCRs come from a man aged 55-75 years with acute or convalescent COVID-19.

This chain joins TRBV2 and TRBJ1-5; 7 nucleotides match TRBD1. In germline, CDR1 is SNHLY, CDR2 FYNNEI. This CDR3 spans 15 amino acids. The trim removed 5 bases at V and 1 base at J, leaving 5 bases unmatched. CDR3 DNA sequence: TGTGCCAGCAGTTTACAGGGGCTCAGCAATCAGCCCCAGCATTTT. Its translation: CASSLQGLSNQPQHF.

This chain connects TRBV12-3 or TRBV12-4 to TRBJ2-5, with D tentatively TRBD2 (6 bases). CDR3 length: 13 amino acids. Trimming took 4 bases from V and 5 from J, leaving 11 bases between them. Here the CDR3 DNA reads TGTGCCAGCAGTTCGGGACTCCAGGAGACCCAGTACTTC. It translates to CASSSGLQETQYF.

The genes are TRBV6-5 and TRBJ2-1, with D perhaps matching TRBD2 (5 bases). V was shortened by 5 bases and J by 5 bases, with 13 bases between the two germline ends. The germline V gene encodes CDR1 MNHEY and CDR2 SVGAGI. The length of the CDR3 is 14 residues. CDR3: CASSKTGKNNEQFF. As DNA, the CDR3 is TGTGCCAGCAGTAAGACCGGGAAAAACAATGAGCAGTTCTTC.

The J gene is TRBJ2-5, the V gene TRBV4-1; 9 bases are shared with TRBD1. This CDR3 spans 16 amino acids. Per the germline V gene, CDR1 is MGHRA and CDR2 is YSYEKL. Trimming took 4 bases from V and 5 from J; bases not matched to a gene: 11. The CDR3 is CASSPLTGTGYETQYF. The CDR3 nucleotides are TGCGCCAGCAGCCCTCTGACCGGGACAGGGTACGAGACCCAGTACTTC.

The CDR3 protein is CASSAGSSGANVLTF. In DNA form, the CDR3 reads TGTGCCAGCAGTGCGGGGAGCTCTGGGGCCAACGTCCTGACTTTC. The chain carries TRBV6-4 and TRBJ2-6, with D perhaps TRBD2 (5 bases). Trimming took 4 bases from V and 0 from J, leaving 7 bases between them. Germline lookup yields CDR1 MRHNA and CDR2 SNTAGT. The CDR3 extends over 15 amino acids.

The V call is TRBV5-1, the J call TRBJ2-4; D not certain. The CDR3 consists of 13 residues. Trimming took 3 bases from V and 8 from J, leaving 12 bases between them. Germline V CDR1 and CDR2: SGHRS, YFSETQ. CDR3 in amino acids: CASSSHDPYIQYF. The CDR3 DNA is TGCGCCAGCAGCTCACATGATCCATACATTCAGTACTTC.